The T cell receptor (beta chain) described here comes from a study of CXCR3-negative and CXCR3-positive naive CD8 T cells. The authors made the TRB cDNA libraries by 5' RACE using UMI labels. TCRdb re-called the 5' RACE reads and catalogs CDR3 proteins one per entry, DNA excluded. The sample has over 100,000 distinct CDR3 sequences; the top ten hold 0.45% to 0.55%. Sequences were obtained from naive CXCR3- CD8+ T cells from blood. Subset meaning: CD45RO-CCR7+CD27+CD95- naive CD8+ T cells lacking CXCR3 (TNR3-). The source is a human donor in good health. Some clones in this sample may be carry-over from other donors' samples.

The chain's CDR3 is CSVALPSILINEQFF. The chain recombines TRBV29-1 with TRBJ2-1; as DNA is missing, the TRBD2 call by TCRdb cannot be tested. The CDR3 is 15 residues long. The germline V gene encodes CDR1 SQVTM and CDR2 ANQGSEA.